Reported below is one TCR beta chain. The antigen is not known. The PCR made use of 60 Vbeta and 13 Jbeta primers. Original processing notes: An analysis that came later counted 80 million or so unique TCR beta chains, some 11 million shared. Produced via immunoSEQ multiplex PCR; TCRdb's table is partial and in-frame only. For V, J and clone size, that table is used; D and trimming come from the DNA. The sample carries 110,000 to 150,000 clones, around 10% recorded once. The data are from a study of cytomegalovirus exposure and HLA in healthy donors. Study-wide findings and caveats: Rare TCR sequences dominated, though some public TCRs recurred in many donors. Association of 15,000 to 20,000 TCR beta sequences with HLA alleles was found at 0.05 false discovery rate in a later analysis.

V lost 4 bases and J lost 1; bases outside the gene matches: 6. Germline loops: CDR1 MDHEN, CDR2 SYDVKM. The CDR3 extends over 16 amino acids. This clonotype was sampled from a male donor in good health and CMV-seronegative. This chain connects TRBV28 to TRBJ1-3, with 8 bases matching TRBD1. Specimen: PBMCs. The CDR3 is CASSSPYRGSGNTIYF. The CDR3, as DNA: TGTGCCAGCAGTTCTCCTTACAGGGGGTCTGGAAACACCATATATTTT.